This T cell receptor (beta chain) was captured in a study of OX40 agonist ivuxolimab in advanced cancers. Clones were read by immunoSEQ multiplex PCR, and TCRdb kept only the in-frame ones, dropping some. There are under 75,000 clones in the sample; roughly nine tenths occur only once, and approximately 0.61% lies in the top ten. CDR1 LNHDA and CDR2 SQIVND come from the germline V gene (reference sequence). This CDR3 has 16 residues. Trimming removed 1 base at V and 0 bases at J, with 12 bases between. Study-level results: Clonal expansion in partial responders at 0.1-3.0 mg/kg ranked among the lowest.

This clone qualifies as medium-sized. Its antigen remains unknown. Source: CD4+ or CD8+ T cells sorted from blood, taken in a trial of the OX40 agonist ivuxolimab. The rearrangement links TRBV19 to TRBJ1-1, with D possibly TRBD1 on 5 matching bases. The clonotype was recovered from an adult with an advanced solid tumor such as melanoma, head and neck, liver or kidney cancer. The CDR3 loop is CASSIARGVMNTEAFF. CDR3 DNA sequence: TGTGCCAGTAGTATAGCGAGGGGTGTAATGAACACTGAAGCTTTCTTT.